The source of this T cell receptor beta chain is a study of shared clonotypes between healthy human individuals (dated by TCRdb to 2019 to 2021). Regarding the complete study: A couple of women and a few men aged 18 to 49 years were included in the cohort. The study deeply sequenced blood TCR repertoires of about 5 healthy adults to estimate repertoire size and the extent of clonotype sharing between individuals. To increase sequencing depth and limit assay-specific biases, different laboratories used diverse techniques to prepare libraries and sequence TCR repertoires. Per donor, leukapheresis produced somewhere between about 0.85 and 10 billion PBMCs.

The germline V gene gives CDR1 as SQVTM and CDR2 as ANQGSEA. V and J are truncated by 4 bases and 5 bases respectively, leaving an intervening sequence of 11 bases. The CDR3, cysteine through phenylalanine, is 13 amino acids long. The read is trimmed to its CDR3 DNA, 39 bases read in frame from base 1. The donors were healthy, HIV-negative adults with no recently reported acute infections or vaccinations. All donors were Caucasian adults living in Nashville, Tennessee, USA. For unsorted samples, tens of millions of PBMCs were counted, and genomic DNA was extracted using the QIAamp DNA Blood Mini kit. After blood collection by leukapheresis, PBMCs were isolated using Ficoll-Histopaque density gradient centrifugation and then cryopreserved in the vapor phase of liquid nitrogen. Using the deep immunoSEQ assay, multiplex PCR amplified TCR CDR3 regions from genomic DNA. Genomic DNA extracted from each cell subset was distributed evenly over all wells of several immunoSEQ 96-well plates, and each plate served as one replicate. For unsorted PBMC, each replicate PCR was loaded with around 300 ng genomic DNA, equivalent to 30,000 or so T cell genomes. Ten immunoSEQ deep assay plates were used to sequence unsorted PBMC genomic DNA. Purified libraries were quantified with a Qubit 3.0 fluorometer, sized on a Bioanalyzer 2100, and re-quantified with the KAPA Library Quantification kit. Every immunoSEQ 96-well plate was sequenced on a separate single-read 150-cycle Illumina NextSeq 550 flow cell. The authors' analysis ran thus. The immunoSEQ output contained only junctional sequences without quality scores, so filtering could not match that applied to full-length reads. Sequences were annotated with PyIR, a Python wrapper for IgBLAST v1.9, using IMGT germline references to assign V/J genes and CDR3. Reads were filtered out if the reads had weak V/J assignments (E-value above 1e-6), no CDR3, stop codons, out-of-frame junctions, or ambiguous translated residues. V3J clonotypes were defined as sequences sharing the same inferred V gene, J gene, and CDR3 amino acid sequence. To compute the percentage overlap between repertoires, the number of shared unique clonotypes was divided by the size of the smaller repertoire. Three approaches were used to assess repertoire richness: RTK rarefaction, the Chao1 estimator, and Recon v2.1 estimates of unobserved clonotypes. TCRdb limited this immuneACCESS table to in-frame rearrangements with V and J called. A share of clones is missing; checked studies link under half to unresolved V genes, and the rest is unexplained. That table furnishes V, J and clone size, whereas the DNA furnished D and trimming. Across this sample there are some 96,000 clones, with roughly 45% seen only once. The ten top clones hold roughly 15% of the sample.

Many counts were recorded for this clone. The target of this receptor is not known. Base quality data are lacking; no much larger clone is found one base away. The sample contains more than one DNA sequence encoding this CDR3. What the research found in general, with its limitations: Pairwise subsampling indicated that sequencing depth was expected to affect the degree of clonotype sharing among donors. Sampling was limited to blood, and TCR repertoires in tissue likely differ from TCR repertoires in blood. The small number of donors limited the genetic and exposure-history diversity represented.

The specimen was PBMCs. The source of this sequence is a woman between 40 and 50 years old in good health. Some clones in this sample may be carry-over from other donors' samples. This chain is built from TRBV29-1 and TRBJ1-4, with no D gene named confidently. The CDR3 here reads CSVGKATNEKLFF. Read as DNA, the sequence is TGCAGCGTTGGTAAGGCCACCAATGAAAAACTGTTTTTT.